The source of this T cell receptor (beta chain) is a study of long-term antiretroviral therapy in people with HIV. Sequencing used immunoSEQ v3.0 at survey level. Some clones are missing from TCRdb's copy, which holds only in-frame ones; the method was immunoSEQ multiplex PCR. The sample records about 39,000 clones, around nine tenths being singletons. V was clipped by 3 bases and J by 3 bases, with 9 bases between them. The CDR3 covers 14 residues. The germline V gene encodes CDR1 MNHEY and CDR2 SMNVEV (reference sequence). Sequenced material: unsorted PBMCs, taken just before starting antiretroviral therapy. The sequence derives from a young woman with HIV. V and J are TRBV27 and TRBJ1-5, with D possibly matching TRBD1 (5 bases). In DNA form, the CDR3 reads TGTGCCAGCAGTTTCGCAGGGCACAATCAGCCCCAGCATTTT. Amino acids: CASSFAGHNQPQHF.